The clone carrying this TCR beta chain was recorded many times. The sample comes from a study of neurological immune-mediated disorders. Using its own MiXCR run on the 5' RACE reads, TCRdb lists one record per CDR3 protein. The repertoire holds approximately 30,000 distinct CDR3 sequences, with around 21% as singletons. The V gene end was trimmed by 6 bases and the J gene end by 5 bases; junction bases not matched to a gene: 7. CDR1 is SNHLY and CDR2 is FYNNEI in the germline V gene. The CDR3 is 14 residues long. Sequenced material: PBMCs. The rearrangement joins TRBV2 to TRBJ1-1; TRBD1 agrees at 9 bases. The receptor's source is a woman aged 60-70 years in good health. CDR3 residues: CASSLTGGETEAFF. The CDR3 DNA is TGTGCCAGCAGCTTGACAGGGGGGGAGACTGAAGCTTTCTTT.